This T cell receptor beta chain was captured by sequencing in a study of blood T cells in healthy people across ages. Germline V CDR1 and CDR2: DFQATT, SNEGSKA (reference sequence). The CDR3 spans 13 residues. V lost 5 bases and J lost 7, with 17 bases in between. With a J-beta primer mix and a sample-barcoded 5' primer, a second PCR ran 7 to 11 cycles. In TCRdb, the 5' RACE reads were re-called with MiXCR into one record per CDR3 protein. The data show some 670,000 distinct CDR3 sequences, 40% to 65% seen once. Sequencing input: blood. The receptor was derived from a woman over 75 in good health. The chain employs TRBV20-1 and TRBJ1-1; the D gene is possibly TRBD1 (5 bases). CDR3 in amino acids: CSAQPGLGDEAFF. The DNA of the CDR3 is TGCAGTGCTCAGCCGGGACTTGGAGATGAAGCTTTCTTT.